Below are 27 T cell receptor beta chains sequenced from a single sample in a study of molecular identifiers for immune sequencing clone quantification. TCRdb fed the PCR reads into MiXCR, producing one record per CDR3 protein. Here the sample spans over 85,000 distinct CDR3 sequences, around 27% being singletons. The sample taken for sequencing was naive CD8+ T cells from blood, with Jurkat cell RNA spiked in. Stated subset: FACS-sorted CD8+CD4-CCR7+CD45RA+ naive T cells. These receptor sequences come from a human donor in good health. Some libraries in this study had Jurkat cell RNA spiked in.

In this sample, this clonotype turned up a few times. This rearrangement joins TRBV7-9 to TRBJ2-1; TRBD2 aligns across 8 bases. The CDR3 totals 14 residues. Germline-derived CDR1 and CDR2 are SEHNR and FQNEAQ (reference sequence). Unmatched junction bases numbered 7, after V lost 3 bases and J lost 9 bases. CDR3 amino acids: CASSFPVLAGEQFF. The CDR3 region has the DNA TGTGCCAGCAGCTTCCCGGTGCTAGCGGGTGAGCAGTTCTTC.

This clonotype was picked up many times. The V and J genes are TRBV7-2 and TRBJ1-4, with TRBD1 identical over 8 bases. Germline CDR1 and CDR2: SGHTA and FQGNSA. J lost 3 bases, V lost 3 bases, and 6 bases had no gene match. This CDR3 has 16 amino acids. In DNA form, the CDR3 reads TGTGCCAGCAGCTTCGACAGGGGCTCATCTAATGAAAAACTGTTTTTT. This encodes CASSFDRGSSNEKLFF.

This clonotype has just one count. The CDR3 does not close with the conserved phenylalanine or tryptophan, likely indicating a read error. V and J are TRBV4-3 and TRBJ2-7; TRBD1 or TRBD2 may be the D gene (5 bases each). This CDR3 has 17 residues. V gave up 3 bases and J gave up 2 bases, with 20 bases separating them. CDR1 and CDR2 from the germline V gene are LGHNA and YSLEER. The CDR3 DNA reads as TGCGCCAGCAGCCAGGATTCTACGAGGGGTTTCCCCTACGAGCAGTACTCC. Translated: CASSQDSTRGFPYEQYS.

This clonotype was seen at least ten times. The chain couples TRBV27 to TRBJ2-7; D is uncertain. V shed 5 bases and J shed 0 bases, with 5 bases lying between them. Germline CDR1 is MNHEY and CDR2 is SMNVEV (reference sequence). CDR3 size: 12 residues. The CDR3 is CASSTSSYEQYF. CDR3 DNA sequence: TGTGCCAGCAGTACCAGCTCCTACGAGCAGTACTTC.

The V call is TRBV20-1, the J call TRBJ2-7, with 7 bases that match TRBD1. Trimming took 2 bases from V and 2 from J; bases not matched to a gene: 3. The germline V gene has CDR1 DFQATT and CDR2 SNEGSKA (reference sequence). The CDR3 runs 13 residues. The CDR3 sequence: CSARTTGTYEQYF. CDR3 nucleotide sequence: TGCAGTGCTAGAACGACAGGGACCTACGAGCAGTACTTC.

This clonotype was seen only a few times. A read error may be the cause here, since a much bigger clone is one base away. The chain joins TRBV5-1 to TRBJ2-3, with TRBD1 as a possible D gene (5 bases). The CDR3 contains 13 residues. Germline-derived CDR1 and CDR2 are SGHRS and YFSETQ. CDR3 sequence: CASSFYGTGTQYF. The CDR3 DNA sequence: TGCGCCAGCAGCTTTTATGGCACAGGTACGCAGTATTTT. Full variable domain (missing parts from reference TRBV5-1 and TRBJ2-3): KAGVTQTPRYLIKTRGQQVTLSCSPISGHRSVSWYQQTPGQGLQFLFEYFSETQRNKGNFPGRFSGRQFSNSRSEMNVSTLELGDSALYLCASSFYGTGTQYFGPGTRLTVL.

A remark on this clonotype: This may be a read error: a much more frequent sequence differs by one nucleotide. The chain uses TRBV30 and TRBJ2-1; D is possibly TRBD2 (6 bases). The germline gives CDR1 GTSNPN, CDR2 SVGIG (reference sequence). The CDR3 spans 11 residues. This CDR3 is CTWSDGGEQFF. The CDR3 nucleotides are TGTACCTGGAGTGACGGGGGTGAGCAGTTCTTC.

This clonotype was seen ten or more times. The chain uses TRBV12-5 and TRBJ1-1; TRBD1 agrees at 7 bases. In germline, CDR1 is LGHNT, CDR2 FRNRAP. Germline trimming cut 1 base from V and 5 bases from J; bases unmatched to any gene: 7. The CDR3 consists of 15 residues. The CDR3 protein is CASGLGDRVDTEAFF. CDR3 DNA sequence: TGTGCTAGTGGTTTGGGTGACAGGGTGGATACTGAAGCTTTCTTT.

The rearrangement uses TRBV7-9 and TRBJ2-7; TRBD2 might be the D (5 bases). The V end was cut by 5 bases, the J end by 6 bases, with 17 bases between. Germline lookup yields CDR1 SEHNR and CDR2 FQNEAQ (reference sequence). The CDR3 contains 14 residues. The DNA of the CDR3 is TGTGCCAGCAGCGGCTGGACGGCCCGGGGCGAGCAGTACTTC. The encoded protein is CASSGWTARGEQYF. The whole variable domain, filled in from reference TRBV7-9 and TRBJ2-7, reads DTGVSQNPRHKITKRGQNVTFRCDPISEHNRLYWYRQTLGQGPEFLTYFQNEAQLEKSRLLSDRFSAERPKGSFSTLEIQRTEQGDSAMYLCASSGWTARGEQYFGPGTRLTVT.

Many counts were recorded for this clonotype. V is TRBV30 and J is TRBJ2-3, with 10 nucleotides matching TRBD2. From germline, CDR1 is GTSNPN and CDR2 SVGIG (reference sequence). The CDR3 extends over 16 amino acids. The J segment lost 3 bases and the V segment lost 3 bases, leaving 9 bases of the junction unmatched. CDR3 region: CAWSLGSSGSTDTQYF. CDR3 sequence (DNA): TGTGCCTGGAGCCTAGGATCTAGCGGGAGTACAGATACGCAGTATTTT.

This clonotype was seen at least ten times. The chain carries TRBV7-6 and TRBJ2-3, with 11 bases lining up with TRBD1. Per the germline V gene, CDR1 is SGHVS and CDR2 is FNYEAQ. The CDR3 consists of 16 residues. The V and J ends lost 5 bases and 7 bases, in that order; junction bases with no gene match: 11. The CDR3 here is CASSGDRDRGTNTQYF. The CDR3 region has the DNA TGTGCCAGCAGCGGTGATCGGGACAGGGGGACGAATACGCAGTATTTT.

V usage is TRBV13 and J usage is TRBJ2-3; TRBD1 matches at 9 bases. The length of the CDR3 is 17 residues. Germline values: CDR1 PRHDT, CDR2 FYEKMQ (reference sequence). V shed 4 bases, J shed 8 bases, and the junction held 16 bases outside the gene matches. Written as DNA, the CDR3 is TGTGCCAGCAGCTCAGGTCGACAGGGGGACCCAGGGGGTACGCAGTATTTT. Its protein is CASSSGRQGDPGGTQYF.

The gene calls are TRBV18 and TRBJ1-4, with D unresolved. This CDR3 region has 15 residues. Germline CDR1 KGHSH, CDR2 LQKENI. Trimming left V 5 bases short and J 0 bases short, with 10 bases between. The CDR3 DNA reads as TGTGCCAGCTCAGAGGAACTTGCAACTAATGAAAAACTGTTTTTT. It specifies CASSEELATNEKLFF.

Regarding this clonotype: A much larger clone differs from this one at a single base, so this may be a read error. The chain employs TRBV7-9 and TRBJ2-1; TRBD2 aligns across 11 bases. Germline CDR1 reads SEHNR; CDR2 reads FQNEAQ (reference sequence). The CDR3 is 15 amino acids. The V gene end was trimmed by 5 bases and the J gene end by 3 bases; junction bases not matched to a gene: 3. The CDR3 DNA reads as TGTGCCAGCAGCCTACTAGCGGGGGACTACAATGAGCAGTTCTTC. As protein: CASSLLAGDYNEQFF.

This clonotype was picked up a small number of times. The chain links TRBV6-5 to TRBJ2-1, with 8 bases lining up with TRBD2. This CDR3 has 20 residues. Unmatched junction bases numbered 22, after V lost 0 bases and J lost 9 bases. Germline-derived CDR1 and CDR2 are MNHEY and SVGAGI. The DNA of the CDR3 is TGTGCCAGCAGTTACTCCCCTGATTTCCAGACTAGCGTCGTGAAGGGTGAGCAGTTCTTC. It yields the protein CASSYSPDFQTSVVKGEQFF.

This clonotype was picked up many times. The chain links TRBV27 to TRBJ2-1; no definite D call. The CDR3 is 16 residues long. With 3 bases removed from V and 8 bases from J, the gap between germline ends came to 20 bases. Germline loops: CDR1 MNHEY, CDR2 SMNVEV (reference sequence). The CDR3 region has the DNA TGTGCCAGCAGTTTCATTGACTCTCCCGGGCCCCATGAGCAGTTCTTC. It specifies CASSFIDSPGPHEQFF.

In regard to this clonotype: A clone one base away is much larger, so this may be a read error. The chain links TRBV2 to TRBJ2-3, with 7 bases that match TRBD2. Germline CDR1 SNHLY, CDR2 FYNNEI. The CDR3 spans 16 residues. CDR3 sequence: CASSKAGGTFTDTQYF. In nucleotides, the CDR3 is TGTGCCAGCAGTAAAGCCGGGGGGACCTTCACAGATACGCAGTATTTT.

As regards this clonotype: The CDR3 does not close with the conserved phenylalanine or tryptophan, likely indicating a read error. The chain is built from TRBV6-9 and TRBJ2-7; D is unclear. V lost 8 bases and J lost 5, with 4 bases in between. Germline V gene sequence: CDR1 MNHGY, CDR2 SVAAGI. This CDR3 has 9 amino acids. The chain's CDR3 is CASGDEQYS. In DNA form, the CDR3 reads TGTGCCAGCGGGGACGAGCAGTACTCC.

This clonotype has just a few counts. V usage is TRBV7-9 and J usage is TRBJ1-4; D perhaps matches TRBD1 (5 bases). Germline lookup yields CDR1 SEHNR and CDR2 FQNEAQ (reference sequence). The length of the CDR3 is 16 residues. V was shortened by 5 bases and J by 4 bases, with 17 bases between the two germline ends. Here the CDR3 reads CASSPLDSSLNEKLFF. The CDR3 DNA reads TGTGCCAGCAGCCCGTTAGACAGTTCGCTTAATGAAAAACTGTTTTTT. Filled out from reference TRBV7-9 and TRBJ1-4, the complete variable domain reads DTGVSQNPRHKITKRGQNVTFRCDPISEHNRLYWYRQTLGQGPEFLTYFQNEAQLEKSRLLSDRFSAERPKGSFSTLEIQRTEQGDSAMYLCASSPLDSSLNEKLFFGSGTQLSVL.

This clonotype showed up just a few times. The CDR3 DNA sequence: TGTGCCAGCAGCCCAGCGCCAGGGGTAGACACTGAAGCTTTCTTT. Protein product: CASSPAPGVDTEAFF. The chain recombines TRBV7-6 with TRBJ1-1; D might be TRBD1 (6 bases). CDR3 size: 15 residues. V lost 5 bases to trimming and J lost 3 bases, with 16 bases between them. Germline CDR1 reads SGHVS; CDR2 reads FNYEAQ.

This clonotype was observed at least ten times. Written as DNA, the CDR3 is TGTGCCAGCAGCGTCGCGACAGGATCTAATGAAAAACTGTTTTTT. This translates into CASSVATGSNEKLFF. The chain uses TRBV9 and TRBJ1-4; tentative D call: TRBD1 (6 bases). Looked up from germline, CDR1 is SGDLS and CDR2 is YYNGEE. V gave up 2 bases and J gave up 3 bases, with 11 bases separating them. The CDR3 runs 15 residues.

Concerning this clonotype: A read error may explain this, as a much larger clone is one base away. This chain joins TRBV24-1 and TRBJ2-3; D uncertain. CDR3 length equals 13 residues. V was pared by 9 bases and J by 1 base, with 10 bases between. In germline, CDR1 is KGHDR, CDR2 SFDVKD. CDR3 nucleotide sequence: TGTGCCACCTCTCCGGCCGGCACAGATACGCAGTATTTT. The encoded protein is CATSPAGTDTQYF.

The V call is TRBV7-2, the J call TRBJ2-7; no definite D call. Germline CDR1 and CDR2: SGHTA and FQGNSA. The CDR3 spans 13 residues. Deletions cut 6 bases from V and 2 bases from J, with 11 bases between. Here the CDR3 DNA reads TGTGCCAGCAGTCCAACTTCCACCTACGAGCAGTACTTC. This gives the protein CASSPTSTYEQYF. The whole variable domain, filled in from reference TRBV7-2 and TRBJ2-7, reads GAGVSQSPSNKVTEKGKDVELRCDPISGHTALYWYRQSLGQGLEFLIYFQGNSAPDKSGLPSDRFSAERTGGSVSTLTIQRTQQEDSAVYLCASSPTSTYEQYFGPGTRLTVT.

This clonotype appeared many times. J is TRBJ2-5 and V is TRBV29-1, with a tentative D call TRBD2 (6 bases). Germline V gene data show CDR1 as SQVTM and CDR2 as ANQGSEA. The CDR3 runs 13 residues. The V gene lost 1 base and the J gene lost 5 bases, with 11 bases spanning the gap. CDR3 protein: CSVEGGSGETQYF. As DNA, the CDR3 is TGCAGCGTTGAAGGAGGGAGCGGGGAGACCCAGTACTTC.

This clonotype turned up a few times. This chain connects TRBV4-3 to TRBJ1-2; 9 nucleotides agree with TRBD1. Germline lookup yields CDR1 LGHNA and CDR2 YSLEER. This CDR3 has 16 amino acids. V shed 1 base, J shed 4 bases, and the junction held 7 bases outside the gene matches. CDR3 sequence: CASSQGGDRGIYGYTF. The CDR3 bases are TGCGCCAGCAGCCAAGGCGGAGACAGGGGGATCTATGGCTACACCTTC.

V usage is TRBV4-1 and J usage is TRBJ2-2; TRBD1 matches 8 bases. V was pared by 1 base and J by 5 bases, with 6 bases of the junction left unmatched. The germline V gene has CDR1 MGHRA and CDR2 YSYEKL. The CDR3 has 16 amino acids. CDR3 nucleotide sequence: TGCGCCAGCAGCCAAGTTCTACAGGGGGAGACCGGGGAGCTGTTTTTT. Translated, it gives CASSQVLQGETGELFF.

This clonotype was seen ten or more times. The J gene is TRBJ2-3, the V gene TRBV6-2 or TRBV6-3; the D gene is possibly TRBD1 (5 bases). Germline lookup yields CDR1 MNHEY and CDR2 SVGEGT. V lost 6 bases, J lost 5 bases, and 12 bases lay in between. This CDR3 is 13 amino acids long. CDR3 amino acids: CASRTRGLDTQYF. The DNA of the CDR3 is TGTGCCAGCAGGACAAGGGGTCTAGATACGCAGTATTTT.